Presented here are 23 T cell receptor beta chains from one specimen sequenced in a study of T cell repertoires in cytomegalovirus infection. TCRdb analysed the reads with MiXCR anew, one entry per CDR3 protein. The sample has approximately 100,000 distinct CDR3 sequences, approximately 45% seen once; the top ten hold about three quarters. No antigen has been assigned to these receptors. Here the sequenced sample was CD8+ T cells from cultured PBMCs, taken from culture after CMV antigen stimulation. All receptors derive from a human donor in good health (CMV status not recorded). Some clones in this sample may be carry-over from other donors' samples.

CDR3 nucleotide sequence: TGCAGTGCTAGATCAGGGGCCACTGAAGCTTTCTTT. Its protein product is CSARSGATEAFF. The chain has TRBV20-1 and TRBJ1-1, with TRBD1 as a possible D gene (6 bases). The germline gives CDR1 DFQATT, CDR2 SNEGSKA (reference sequence). Trimming took 2 bases from V and 4 from J, leaving 8 bases between them. The CDR3 loop spans 12 amino acids.

Turning to this clonotype: The junction departs from the called germline gene at one end, perhaps through a read error. In DNA form, the CDR3 reads TGTACCAGCAGCTTAACCGGGTACACTGAAGCTTTCTTT. Protein product: CTSSLTGYTEAFF. The genes are TRBV7-3 and TRBJ1-1; D remains ambiguous. This CDR3 contains 13 residues. Germline V lookup: CDR1 SGHTA, CDR2 FQGTGA. Variable domain in full (rest from reference TRBV7-3 and TRBJ1-1): GAGVSQTPSNKVTEKGKYVELRCDPISGHTALYWYRQSLGQGPEFLIYFQGTGAADDSGLPNDRFFAVRPEGSVSTLKIQRTERGDSAVYLCTSSLTGYTEAFFGQGTRLTVV.

This clonotype was detected only once. The gene calls are TRBV7-9 and TRBJ2-3, with unresolved D. Germline CDR1 SEHNR, CDR2 FQNEAQ (reference sequence). The CDR3 covers 13 residues. Trimming shortened V by 5 bases and J by 4 bases, and 10 bases separated the two germline ends. CDR3 sequence reads: CASSPPRADTQYF. DNA for the CDR3: TGTGCCAGCAGCCCCCCCCGTGCAGATACGCAGTATTTT.

V is TRBV7-2 and J is TRBJ1-6; weak D call: TRBD1 (5 bases). CDR3 length equals 15 residues. The germline V gene has CDR1 SGHTA and CDR2 FQGNSA. Trimming removed 7 bases from V and 4 bases from J, with 14 bases in between. The CDR3 spells CASTQHRFYNSPLHF. In nucleotides, the CDR3 is TGTGCCAGCACCCAACACAGGTTTTATAATTCACCCCTCCACTTT.

This clonotype was seen at least ten times. J is TRBJ2-1 and V is TRBV14, with 12 bases aligning to TRBD2. With V trimmed by 3 bases and J by 0 bases, 12 bases remained unmatched. Looked up from germline, CDR1 is SGHDN and CDR2 is FVKESK. The CDR3 length is 20 residues. The CDR3 DNA is TGTGCCAGCAGCCAGGGTAGACTAGCGGGGGTCCCAAGCTCCTACAATGAGCAGTTCTTC. Translated: CASSQGRLAGVPSSYNEQFF.

The gene calls are TRBV29-1 and TRBJ2-2; D remains ambiguous. Trimming stripped 7 bases from V and 3 bases from J, with 12 bases between. The CDR3 runs to 13 residues. CDR1 is SQVTM and CDR2 is ANQGSEA in the germline V gene. The CDR3 region has the DNA TGCAGCGCCCTGAAGCCGGACACCGGGGAGCTGTTTTTT. It yields the protein CSALKPDTGELFF.

This clonotype was counted only a few times. J is TRBJ2-3 and V is TRBV12-3 or TRBV12-4, with 7 bases identical to TRBD2. V gave up 3 bases and J gave up 0 bases; unmatched junction bases: 18. CDR3 length: 20 amino acids. The CDR3 loop is CASSFDFRNPGGFSTDTQYF. CDR3 sequence (DNA): TGTGCCAGCAGTTTCGATTTTAGGAATCCCGGGGGGTTTAGCACAGATACGCAGTATTTT.

This clonotype is a singleton in its sample. The J gene is TRBJ2-7, the V gene TRBV20-1; TRBD2 aligns across 7 bases. CDR3 size: 15 residues. V trimming: 0 bases; J trimming: 0 bases; junction bases outside the gene matches: 5. The germline V gene encodes CDR1 DFQATT and CDR2 SNEGSKA (reference sequence). CDR3 sequence reads: CSARDGGELSYEQYF. The CDR3 bases are TGCAGTGCTAGAGATGGGGGGGAGCTCTCCTACGAGCAGTACTTC.

The J gene is TRBJ1-5, the V gene TRBV10-3; possibly TRBD1 for D (5 bases). Germline V gene sequence: CDR1 ENHRY, CDR2 SYGVKD. V was pared by 0 bases and J by 1 base, with 7 bases between. The CDR3 contains 15 residues. The CDR3 region is CAISESGDSNQPQHF. CDR3 nucleotides: TGTGCCATCAGTGAGTCAGGGGACAGCAATCAGCCCCAGCATTTT.

A note on this clonotype: At one of its ends the junction is not consistent with the germline gene, which may arise from a read error. The V and J genes are TRBV7-6 and TRBJ2-5, with unresolved D. Germline V gives CDR1 SGHVS, CDR2 FNYEAQ. CDR3 length: 13 residues. The CDR3 loop is CTSSTRLSDTQYF. In DNA, the CDR3 is TGTACCAGCAGCACCAGACTCTCAGATACCCAGTACTTC.

This chain connects TRBV12-3 or TRBV12-4 to TRBJ2-2, with D unresolved. The V and J ends lost 3 bases and 4 bases respectively, with 12 bases between them. This CDR3 spans 15 amino acids. In DNA, the CDR3 is TGTGCCAGCAGTTTCTTACAGTCGGGCACCGGGGAGCTGTTTTTT. Amino acids: CASSFLQSGTGELFF.

This chain uses TRBV2 with TRBJ2-1; 10 bases map to TRBD2. The CDR3 is 15 amino acids. Germline loops: CDR1 SNHLY, CDR2 FYNNEI. V lost 6 bases to trimming and J lost 8 bases; unmatched junction nucleotides: 10. This CDR3 reads CASSHPSGGFDEQFF. The DNA of the CDR3 is TGTGCCAGCAGCCATCCTAGCGGGGGATTCGATGAGCAGTTCTTC.

This chain connects TRBV19 to TRBJ1-2; D call uncertain. The CDR3 runs to 14 residues. Germline V gene lookup returns CDR1 LNHDA and CDR2 SQIVND (reference sequence). V was clipped by 3 bases and J by 0 bases, with 8 bases between them. The CDR3 sequence is CASSMWGANYGYTF. The CDR3 DNA is TGTGCCAGTAGTATGTGGGGTGCTAACTATGGCTACACCTTC.

A remark on this clonotype: One end of the junction is discordant with germline, which a read error may explain. The chain has TRBV30 and TRBJ2-1; TRBD2 aligns across 11 bases. This CDR3 has 14 residues. Germline lookup yields CDR1 GTSNPN and CDR2 SVGIG (reference sequence). Written as DNA, the CDR3 is TGTGCCTGGAGTCTTAGCGGGGGGGCCGGTGAGCAGCTCTTC. The encoded protein is CAWSLSGGAGEQLF.

V and J are TRBV2 and TRBJ2-2; D is unresolved. V lost 3 bases to trimming and J lost 6 bases, with 11 bases between them. Germline loops: CDR1 SNHLY, CDR2 FYNNEI. The CDR3 has 14 amino acids. The DNA of the CDR3 is TGTGCCAGCAGTGACGGATTCTTAGCCGGGGAGCTGTTTTTT. Residues: CASSDGFLAGELFF. The entire variable domain, with the rest obtained from reference TRBV2 and TRBJ2-2, is as follows: EPEVTQTPSHQVTQMGQEVILRCVPISNHLYFYWYRQILGQKVEFLVSFYNNEISEKSEIFDDQFSVERPDGSNFTLKIRSTKLEDSAMYFCASSDGFLAGELFFGEGSRLTVL.

The chain carries TRBV20-1 and TRBJ2-1; 9 nucleotides align to TRBD1. Losses at the gene ends were 1 base for V and 7 bases for J; bases not matched to a gene: 8. The CDR3 is 15 residues long. Germline V gives CDR1 DFQATT, CDR2 SNEGSKA (reference sequence). Here the CDR3 reads CSARGGTGLWNEQFF. The CDR3 DNA sequence: TGCAGTGCTAGAGGGGGGACAGGGTTATGGAATGAGCAGTTCTTC.

This clonotype has only one observation. The chain is built from TRBV5-5 and TRBJ2-7, with TRBD2 matching 14 bases. V was pared by 4 bases and J by 3 bases, with 6 bases of the junction left unmatched. The CDR3 consists of 16 residues. Germline values: CDR1 SGHKS, CDR2 YYEKEE (reference sequence). Here the CDR3 DNA reads TGTGCCAGCAGCACCTGGACTAGCGGGGGGTTCTACGAGCAGTACTTC. Translating it yields CASSTWTSGGFYEQYF.

This chain connects TRBV7-9 to TRBJ2-5; TRBD2 matches 12 bases. Trimming removed 2 bases from V and 2 bases from J; junction bases left unmatched: 3. Looked up from germline, CDR1 is SEHNR and CDR2 is FQNEAQ (reference sequence). This CDR3 region has 16 residues. This CDR3 is CASSLTGLAGQETQYF. The CDR3, as DNA: TGTGCCAGCAGCTTAACCGGACTAGCGGGACAAGAGACCCAGTACTTC.

This sequence joins TRBV27 and TRBJ2-1; D might be TRBD2 (6 bases). Germline V gene lookup returns CDR1 MNHEY and CDR2 SMNVEV (reference sequence). The V end was cut by 3 bases, the J end by 8 bases, with 20 bases between. CDR3 size: 16 residues. DNA for the CDR3: TGTGCCAGCAGTTTGCAGTATCAACTGCCGGGAGATGAGCAGTTCTTC. Encoded protein: CASSLQYQLPGDEQFF.

The chain couples TRBV12-3 or TRBV12-4 to TRBJ2-7; perhaps D is TRBD1 or TRBD2 (6 bases each). CDR3 length: 12 residues. With 7 bases removed from V and 5 bases from J, the gap between germline ends came to 12 bases. Here the CDR3 reads CASTPGADEQYF. Here the CDR3 DNA reads TGTGCCAGCACCCCGGGGGCTGACGAGCAGTACTTC.

This clonotype has only a few counts. The chain recombines TRBV7-9 with TRBJ1-1, with D perhaps matching TRBD1 (6 bases). The CDR3 is 15 residues long. Looked up from germline, CDR1 is SEHNR and CDR2 is FQNEAQ (reference sequence). Trimming removed 5 bases at V and 3 bases at J, with 16 bases between. CDR3 sequence reads: CASSDDLTGHTEAFF. CDR3 bases: TGTGCCAGCAGCGACGATCTGACAGGTCACACTGAAGCTTTCTTT.

This clonotype has only one observation. The chain joins TRBV2 to TRBJ2-1; D perhaps matches TRBD1 (5 bases). The CDR3 length is 15 residues. The V and J ends lost 3 bases and 1 base respectively, with 10 bases between them. Per the germline V gene, CDR1 is SNHLY and CDR2 is FYNNEI. The CDR3 region has the DNA TGTGCCAGCAGTGAGGGCAGGGCGTCCTACAATGAGCAGTTCTTC. This gives the protein CASSEGRASYNEQFF.

This clonotype has a single count. This rearrangement joins TRBV2 to TRBJ2-5, with a tentative D call TRBD2 (6 bases). Germline CDR1 reads SNHLY; CDR2 reads FYNNEI. CDR3 length: 14 residues. V lost 8 bases and J lost 2, with 15 bases in between. The CDR3 DNA reads as TGTGCCAGCCAAAATTGGGACTTGCAAGAGACCCAGTACTTC. As protein: CASQNWDLQETQYF. The full variable domain, completed using reference TRBV2 and TRBJ2-5, is EPEVTQTPSHQVTQMGQEVILRCVPISNHLYFYWYRQILGQKVEFLVSFYNNEISEKSEIFDDQFSVERPDGSNFTLKIRSTKLEDSAMYFCASQNWDLQETQYFGPGTRLLVL.